This T cell receptor (beta chain) emerged from a study of cytomegalovirus exposure and HLA in healthy donors. CDR3 size: 14 residues. The V gene lost 5 bases and the J gene lost 7 bases, with 14 bases spanning the gap. Germline V CDR1 and CDR2: KGHSH, LQKENI. PCR primers comprised 60 Vbeta and 13 Jbeta primers. Only in-frame clones appear in the TCRdb table, and some are missing; sequencing was by immunoSEQ multiplex PCR. The sample comprises under 200,000 clones, about 75% of which are singletons, and around an eighth rests with the top ten. Sequenced material: PBMCs. The chain is built from TRBV18 and TRBJ1-4; tentative D call: TRBD1 (6 bases). The source of this sequence is a man aged 45 to 65 in good health and CMV-seropositive. CDR3 sequence: CASSSDSFPEKLFF. For the CDR3, the DNA is TGTGCCAGCTCATCGGACAGCTTCCCTGAAAAACTGTTTTTT.